A single sample is the source of the 20 T cell receptor beta chains below, sequenced in a study of blood T cell repertoires in COVID-19. Data came from immunoSEQ multiplex PCR; TCRdb stores just in-frame clones and leaves some out. The data contain 150,000 to 200,000 clones, about 93% of them singletons. Sequenced material: peripheral blood. The receptors derive from a woman between 50 and 59 years old with acute or convalescent COVID-19.

The chain uses TRBV11-2 and TRBJ2-5; TRBD2 is a possible D gene (6 bases). This CDR3 has 13 amino acids. Germline assignment: CDR1 SGHAT and CDR2 FQNNGV. The V and J ends lost 5 bases and 4 bases respectively, with 11 bases between them. The CDR3 here is CASSGRLGETQYF. CDR3 DNA sequence: TGTGCCAGCAGCGGGAGGTTGGGAGAGACCCAGTACTTC.

The J gene is TRBJ2-1, the V gene TRBV11-2; no reliable D call. The CDR3 contains 11 residues. From germline, CDR1 is SGHAT and CDR2 FQNNGV. V was trimmed by 2 bases and J by 10 bases, leaving 6 bases between them. In DNA form, the CDR3 reads TGTGCCAGCAGCTTAAAAGAGGAGCAGTTCTTC. Its translation is CASSLKEEQFF.

The CDR3 is CASSQQKGTGFIVREKLFF. The CDR3 nucleotides read TGCGCCAGCAGCCAACAAAAAGGGACAGGGTTTATCGTTCGGGAAAAACTGTTTTTT. The V gene is TRBV4-1, the J gene TRBJ1-4, with 9 nucleotides matching TRBD1. V shed 2 bases and J 8 bases; nucleotides not matched to a gene: 18. CDR1 MGHRA and CDR2 YSYEKL come from the germline V gene. The CDR3 has 19 amino acids.

The chain uses TRBV19 and TRBJ2-1; D perhaps matches TRBD1 (5 bases). Between the trimmed V and J ends, which lost 5 bases and 12 bases, there was a span of 17 bases. The CDR3 covers 13 residues. CDR1 and CDR2 (germline): LNHDA, SQIVND (reference sequence). The CDR3 DNA is TGTGCCAGTAGTCCTCACCCAGGGAATTGGCAGTTCTTC. It is translated as CASSPHPGNWQFF.

The J gene is TRBJ2-5, the V gene TRBV2; D is possibly TRBD2 (5 bases). V gave up 4 bases and J gave up 0 bases, with 9 bases separating them. CDR3 length: 14 amino acids. Germline CDR1 SNHLY, CDR2 FYNNEI. The CDR3 loop is CASSATADQETQYF. In nucleotides, the CDR3 is TGTGCCAGCAGTGCAACAGCGGACCAAGAGACCCAGTACTTC. The complete variable domain, with remaining parts taken from reference TRBV2 and TRBJ2-5, reads EPEVTQTPSHQVTQMGQEVILRCVPISNHLYFYWYRQILGQKVEFLVSFYNNEISEKSEIFDDQFSVERPDGSNFTLKIRSTKLEDSAMYFCASSATADQETQYFGPGTRLLVL.

Only one count was recorded for this clone. CDR3 in amino acids: CSVAGGYGYTF. The CDR3 region has the DNA TGCAGCGTAGCAGGGGGCTATGGCTACACCTTC. This sequence joins TRBV29-1 and TRBJ1-2, with 7 bases lining up with TRBD1. With V trimmed by 6 bases and J by 4 bases, 2 bases remained unmatched. Germline lookup yields CDR1 SQVTM and CDR2 ANQGSEA. CDR3 length equals 11 residues.

The chain uses TRBV7-9 and TRBJ1-5; 7 bases match TRBD1. The length of the CDR3 is 15 residues. Germline CDR1 is SEHNR and CDR2 is FQNEAQ (reference sequence). The J segment lost 5 bases and the V segment lost 4 bases, leaving 8 bases of the junction unmatched. CDR3 sequence reads: CASSSPAGGDQPQHF. The CDR3 DNA follows: TGTGCCAGCAGCTCCCCGGCAGGGGGTGATCAGCCCCAGCATTTT.

The chain links TRBV2 to TRBJ1-5, with 9 bases lining up with TRBD1. Germline V lookup: CDR1 SNHLY, CDR2 FYNNEI. This CDR3 has 14 amino acids. Trimming removed 4 bases from V and 5 bases from J; junction bases left unmatched: 3. The CDR3 coding sequence is TGTGCCAGCAGTGTTGGGACAGGGCATCAGCCCCAGCATTTT. Its translation: CASSVGTGHQPQHF.

This clone showed up just a few times. The chain joins TRBV6-1 to TRBJ2-5; D is perhaps TRBD1 (6 bases). CDR3 length equals 16 residues. Trimming took 1 base from V and 1 from J, leaving 13 bases between them. Germline lookup yields CDR1 MNHNS and CDR2 SASEGT. The DNA for the CDR3 is TGTGCCAGCAGTGAAGACAAGGACAGAGCCCAAGAGACCCAGTACTTC. Protein: CASSEDKDRAQETQYF.

The chain combines TRBV2 with TRBJ1-2; 7 nucleotides align to TRBD1. Germline values: CDR1 SNHLY, CDR2 FYNNEI. CDR3 length equals 15 residues. With V trimmed by 1 base and J by 4 bases, 6 bases remained unmatched. CDR3 DNA sequence: TGTGCCAGCAGTGAAGAGGGAGGACAGGTCTATGGCTACACCTTC. This translates into CASSEEGGQVYGYTF.

This chain uses TRBV13 with TRBJ2-1; a possible D gene is TRBD2 (7 bases). V was pared by 3 bases and J by 9 bases, with 21 bases between. The CDR3 extends over 16 amino acids. In germline, CDR1 is PRHDT, CDR2 FYEKMQ (reference sequence). The CDR3 protein is CASSLGTTRGDGEQFF. The CDR3 DNA follows: TGTGCCAGCAGCTTGGGGACTACTAGGGGGGACGGTGAGCAGTTCTTC.

Worth noting for this clone: One end of the junction is discordant with germline, which a read error may explain. The CDR3 DNA is TGTGCCACCAGGGATATTACTAATTCAGCCCTCCACTTT. Translated: CATRDITNSALHF. This rearrangement joins TRBV27 to TRBJ1-6; possibly TRBD1 for D (5 bases). CDR3 length: 13 residues. The germline gives CDR1 MNHEY, CDR2 SMNVEV (reference sequence).

The table lists this clone with a count of one. The chain recombines TRBV6-5 with TRBJ1-4; 9 bases agree with TRBD1. Trimming removed 4 bases from V and 0 bases from J; junction bases left unmatched: 3. The CDR3 loop spans 16 amino acids. Germline V lookup: CDR1 MNHEY, CDR2 SVGAGI. CDR3 residues: CASSFRQGATNEKLFF. CDR3 nucleotide sequence: TGTGCCAGCAGTTTCCGACAGGGGGCAACTAATGAAAAACTGTTTTTT.

This clone was picked up one time. The chain carries TRBV6-5 and TRBJ1-6; tentative D call: TRBD1 (6 bases). The CDR3 sequence is 13 residues long. The germline V gene has CDR1 MNHEY and CDR2 SVGAGI. The CDR3 coding sequence is TGTGCAGAGGGGGTTGGGAATAATTCACCCCTCCACTTT. It yields the protein CAEGVGNNSPLHF.

This clone was observed a single time. The chain recombines TRBV6-5 with TRBJ1-2, with a weak D call TRBD1 (5 bases). Germline V CDR1 and CDR2: MNHEY, SVGAGI. The germline V and J ends were trimmed by 7 bases and 5 bases, with 20 bases remaining between them. The CDR3 spans 15 residues. This CDR3 is CASTSAGDSRYGYTF. For the CDR3, the DNA is TGTGCCAGCACCTCCGCAGGAGACAGTCGATATGGCTACACCTTC.

The chain combines TRBV7-9 with TRBJ2-1; 12 bases are shared with TRBD2. J was trimmed by 5 bases and V by 6 bases; bases with no gene match: 8. The length of the CDR3 is 16 residues. Germline V lookup: CDR1 SEHNR, CDR2 FQNEAQ (reference sequence). CDR3 amino acids: CASSLTSGGPNNEQFF. In DNA, the CDR3 is TGTGCCAGCAGTCTCACTAGCGGGGGGCCGAACAATGAGCAGTTCTTC. The variable domain in full, with the rest retrieved from reference TRBV7-9 and TRBJ2-1, is DTGVSQNPRHKITKRGQNVTFRCDPISEHNRLYWYRQTLGQGPEFLTYFQNEAQLEKSRLLSDRFSAERPKGSFSTLEIQRTEQGDSAMYLCASSLTSGGPNNEQFFGPGTRLTVL.

The rearrangement uses TRBV18 and TRBJ1-1; 9 bases align to TRBD1. The junction had 9 bases not matched to a gene; V was cut back by 3 bases and J by 1 base. Per the germline V gene, CDR1 is KGHSH and CDR2 is LQKENI. This CDR3 has 17 residues. Written as DNA, the CDR3 is TGTGCCAGCTCACCCCTGGACAGGGGTGTATCGAACACTGAAGCTTTCTTT. Protein: CASSPLDRGVSNTEAFF.

This rearrangement joins TRBV5-5 to TRBJ2-3; D unclear. Germline-derived CDR1 and CDR2 are SGHKS and YYEKEE (reference sequence). The V end was cut by 1 base, the J end by 1 base, with 10 bases between. The length of the CDR3 is 15 residues. CDR3 sequence: CASSLFGGGTDTQYF. The CDR3 bases are TGTGCCAGCAGCTTGTTTGGCGGAGGCACAGATACGCAGTATTTT.

The rearrangement links TRBV5-6 to TRBJ1-4; a weak D match, TRBD1 (6 bases). The length of the CDR3 is 16 residues. Germline CDR1 reads SGHDT; CDR2 reads YYEEEE. Trimming removed 1 base at V and 0 bases at J, with 10 bases between. The CDR3 bases are TGTGCCAGCAGCTTGATTGGACAGTCAACTAATGAAAAACTGTTTTTT. It codes for CASSLIGQSTNEKLFF.

V and J are TRBV7-2 and TRBJ1-5; 9 bases match TRBD1. J lost 5 bases, V lost 7 bases, and 12 bases had no gene match. CDR3 length equals 16 residues. Germline assignment: CDR1 SGHTA and CDR2 FQGNSA. This CDR3 reads CASTPNPGQGDQPQHF. The CDR3 nucleotides read TGTGCCAGCACCCCTAACCCGGGACAGGGTGATCAGCCCCAGCATTTT.